This T cell receptor (beta chain) was captured by sequencing in a study of naive and memory T cell subsets. Two oligonucleotides, mixed equimolar, formed the beta constant-region primer covering TRBC1 and TRBC2. Ligated cDNA was amplified by four rounds of PCR with nested alpha and beta constant-region primers and SP2. TCRdb reanalysed the UMI-ligation and nested PCR reads using MiXCR and keeps one entry per CDR3 protein. The sample has 85,000 or so distinct CDR3 sequences, about 9.9% seen once. Germline V gene sequence: CDR1 MNHEY, CDR2 SVGEGT. CDR3 size: 12 residues. Trimming removed 11 bases at V and 1 base at J, with 11 bases between.

Sequencing used naive CD8+ T cells from blood. This sequence joins TRBV6-2 or TRBV6-3 and TRBJ1-2, with unresolved D. This receptor was obtained from a human donor in good health. CDR3 sequence: CAGEDGNYGYTF. CDR3 bases: TGTGCCGGCGAGGACGGTAACTATGGCTACACCTTC.